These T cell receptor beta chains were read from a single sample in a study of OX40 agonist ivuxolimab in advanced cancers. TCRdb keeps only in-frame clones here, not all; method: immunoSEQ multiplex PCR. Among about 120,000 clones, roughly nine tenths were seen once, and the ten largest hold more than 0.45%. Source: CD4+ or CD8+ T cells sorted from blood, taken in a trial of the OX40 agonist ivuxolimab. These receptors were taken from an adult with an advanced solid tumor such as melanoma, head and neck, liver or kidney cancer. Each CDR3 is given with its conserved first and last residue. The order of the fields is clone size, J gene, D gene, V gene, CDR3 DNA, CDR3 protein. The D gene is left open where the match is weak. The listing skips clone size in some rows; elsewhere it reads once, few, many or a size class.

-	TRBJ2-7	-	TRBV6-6	TGTGCCAGCAAGAGGGGGGTGGAGGTCCCAGAGCAGTACTTC	CASKRGVEVPEQYF
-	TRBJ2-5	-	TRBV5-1	TGCGCCAGCAGCTTGGAATGGGGGAGAGAGACCCAGTACTTC	CASSLEWGRETQYF
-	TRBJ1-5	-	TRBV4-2	TGTGCCAGCAGCCAAGATTTGGGGTTTAATCAGCCCCAGCATTTT	CASSQDLGFNQPQHF
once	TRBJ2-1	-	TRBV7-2	TGTGCCAGCAGCTTAGCTGGTCGAGCATCAGGCGAGCCCTACAATGAGCAGTTCTTC	CASSLAGRASGEPYNEQFF
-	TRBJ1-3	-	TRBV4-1	TGCGCCAGCAAAGGGAAGGTCAACTCTGGAAACACCATATATTTT	CASKGKVNSGNTIYF
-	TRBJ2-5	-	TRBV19	TGTGCCAGTAGTATCCCAGCGGTCCACGGAGAGACCCAGTACTTC	CASSIPAVHGETQYF
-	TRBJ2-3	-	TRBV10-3	TGTGCCATCAGGTCAACTCTAGCGACAGATACGCAGTATTTT	CAIRSTLATDTQYF
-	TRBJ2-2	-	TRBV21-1	TGTGCCAGCAGCATGCAGACTAGCCCCACCGGGGAGCTGTTTTTT	CASSMQTSPTGELFF
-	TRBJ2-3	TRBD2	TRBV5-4	TGTGCCAGCAGCTTAGCGGGGGGAGCAGGTACGCAGTATTTT	CASSLAGGAGTQYF
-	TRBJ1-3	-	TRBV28	TGTGCCAGCACCAACCTCGGGACTCTCGGGAACACCATATATTTT	CASTNLGTLGNTIYF
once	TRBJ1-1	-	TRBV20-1	TGCAGTGCTGGACGTGCGGGGCGAGCTTTCTTT	CSAGRAGRAFF
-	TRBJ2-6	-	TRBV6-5	TGTGCCAGCATTGACAGTTCTGGGGCCAACGTCCTGACTTTC	CASIDSSGANVLTF
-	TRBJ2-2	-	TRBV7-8	TGTGCCAGCAGCTGGAGACTGAGGACCGGGGAGCTGTTTTTT	CASSWRLRTGELFF
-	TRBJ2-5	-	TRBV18	TGTGCCAGCTCACCGGGAGGGGGGCGAGAGACCCAGTACTTC	CASSPGGGRETQYF
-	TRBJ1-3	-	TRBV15	TGTGCCACCAGCAGAGACAGGGGAGGTGGAAACACCATATATTTT	CATSRDRGGGNTIYF
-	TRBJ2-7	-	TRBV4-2	TGTGCCAGCAGCCAAGGACAGGAGAGCTCCTACGAGCAGTACTTC	CASSQGQESSYEQYF
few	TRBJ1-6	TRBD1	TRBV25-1	TGTGCCAGCAGGGAGACCCCGGGACAGGGGTTCAATTCACCCCTCCACTTT	CASRETPGQGFNSPLHF
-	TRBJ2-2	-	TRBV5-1	TGCGCCAGCAGCTGGAGAACGAACACCGGGGAGCTGTTTTTT	CASSWRTNTGELFF
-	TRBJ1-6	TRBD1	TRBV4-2	TGTGCCAGCAGCCGAGACAGGGTTAATTCACCCCTCCACTTT	CASSRDRVNSPLHF
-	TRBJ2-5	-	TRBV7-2	TGTGCCAGCAGCTTAGAACTAGCCCCTCAAGAGACCCAGTACTTC	CASSLELAPQETQYF
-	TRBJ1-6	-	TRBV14	TGTGCCAGCAGCCAAGTCGAAGGTCGGTCCTATAATTCACCCCTCCACTTT	CASSQVEGRSYNSPLHF
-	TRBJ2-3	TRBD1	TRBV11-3	TGTGCCAGCAGCTTAGCCGCCGGGACAGTTAGCACAGATACGCAGTATTTT	CASSLAAGTVSTDTQYF
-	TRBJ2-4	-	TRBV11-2	TGTGCCAGCAGCTTAGCTGGGGGAGCGGGCAAAAACATTCAGTACTTC	CASSLAGGAGKNIQYF
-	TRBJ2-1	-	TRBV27	TGTGCCACCCCCCCCAGAGGGACGAGCTACAATGAGCAGTTCTTC	CATPPRGTSYNEQFF
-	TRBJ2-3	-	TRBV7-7	TGTGCTAGCAGCCAGCTCAGCCAAGATACGCAGTATTTT	CASSQLSQDTQYF
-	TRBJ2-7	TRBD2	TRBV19	TGTGCCAGTAGTATTATGCGGGGGGCATCCTACGAGCAGTACTTC	CASSIMRGASYEQYF
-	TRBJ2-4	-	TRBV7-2	TGTGCCAGCAGCCAGGCGTGGACACCGCTTCAGTACTTC	CASSQAWTPLQYF
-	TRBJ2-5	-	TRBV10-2	TGCGCCACCATTGCCGGGACTTTAGAGACCCAGTACTTC	CATIAGTLETQYF
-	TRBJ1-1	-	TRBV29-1	TGCAGCGCCCGAACGGGGGGCGGGGGTGAAGCTTTCTTT	CSARTGGGGEAFF
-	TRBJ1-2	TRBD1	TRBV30	TGTGCCTGGATAGGAAGGGACAGGGGGCGCGGTGGCTACACCTTC	CAWIGRDRGRGGYTF
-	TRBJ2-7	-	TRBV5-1	TGCGCCAGCAGCCCCCGGGGCACGAGCTCCTACGAGCAGTACTTC	CASSPRGTSSYEQYF
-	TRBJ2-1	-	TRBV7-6	TGTGCCAGCAGCTTAGCCCTAGGTATTTACAATGAGCAGTTCTTC	CASSLALGIYNEQFF
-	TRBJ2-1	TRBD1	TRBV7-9	TGTGCCAGCAGCTTGCTAGGGGGCGGAGGCAATGAGCAGTTCTTC	CASSLLGGGGNEQFF
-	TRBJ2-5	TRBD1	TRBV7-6	TGTGCCAGCAGCCAGAGGGGTCGGGACAGGGACCAAGAGACCCAGTACTTC	CASSQRGRDRDQETQYF
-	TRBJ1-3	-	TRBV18	TGTGCCAGCTCACTCATTTCAGCAGGGGAAACTGGAAACACCATATATTTT	CASSLISAGETGNTIYF
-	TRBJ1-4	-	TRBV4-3	TGCGCCAGCAGCTGGGGTGGTGAAAAACTGTTTTTT	CASSWGGEKLFF
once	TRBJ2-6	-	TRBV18	TGTGCCAGCTCACTCCGCCCATCTGGGGCCAACGTCCTGACTTTC	CASSLRPSGANVLTF
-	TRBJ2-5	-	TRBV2	TGTGCCAGCAGTGAAGCGCTTCATGGGCGCGAGACCCAGTACTTC	CASSEALHGRETQYF
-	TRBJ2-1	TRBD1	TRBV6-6	TGTGCCAGCGGCAGGGGGAATGAGCAGTTCTTC	CASGRGNEQFF
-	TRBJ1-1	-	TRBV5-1	TGCGCCAGCAGCGAACTTGGGGGGAACACTGAAGCTTTCTTT	CASSELGGNTEAFF
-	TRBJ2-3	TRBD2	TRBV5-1	TGCGCCAGCAGCTTGGGGCCTAGCGGGGGGACAGATACGCAGTATTTT	CASSLGPSGGTDTQYF